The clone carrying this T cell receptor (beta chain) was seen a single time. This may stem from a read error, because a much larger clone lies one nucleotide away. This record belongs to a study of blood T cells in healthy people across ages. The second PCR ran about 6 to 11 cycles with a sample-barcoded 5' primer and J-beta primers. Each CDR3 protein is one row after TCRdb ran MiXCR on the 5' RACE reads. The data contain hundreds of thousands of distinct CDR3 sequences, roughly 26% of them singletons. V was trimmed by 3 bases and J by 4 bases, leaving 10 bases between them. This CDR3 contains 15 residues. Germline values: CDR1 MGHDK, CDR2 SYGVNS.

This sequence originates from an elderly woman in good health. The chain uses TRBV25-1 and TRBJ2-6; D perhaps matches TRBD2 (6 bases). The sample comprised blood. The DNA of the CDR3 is TGTGCCAGCAGTGAGGAGGGCCCCGGGGCCAACGTCCTGACTTTC. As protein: CASSEEGPGANVLTF.